The 24 T cell receptor beta chains listed next were all sequenced from one sample in a study of cytomegalovirus exposure and HLA in healthy donors. The assay was immunoSEQ multiplex PCR, and TCRdb's table has in-frame clones only and misses some. Altogether 100,000 to 120,000 clones are present, around 85% being singletons, with the ten largest covering around 2.7%. Sample: PBMCs. Receptors were obtained from a woman aged 18-29 years in good health and CMV-seronegative.

The V and J genes are TRBV30 and TRBJ2-3; 9 bases line up with TRBD2. V trimming: 2 bases; J trimming: 3 bases; junction bases outside the gene matches: 6. CDR1 is GTSNPN and CDR2 is SVGIG in the germline V gene (reference sequence). The length of the CDR3 is 15 residues. CDR3 DNA: TGTGCCTGGAGTCTCGGCGGGGGGGTGACAGATACGCAGTATTTT. This codes for CAWSLGGGVTDTQYF.

The chain combines TRBV27 with TRBJ1-2; maybe TRBD1 (5 bases). Germline assignment: CDR1 MNHEY and CDR2 SMNVEV (reference sequence). V was shortened by 2 bases and J by 0 bases, with 10 bases between the two germline ends. This CDR3 region has 15 residues. CDR3 nucleotides: TGTGCCAGCAGTTTACGGGGGGTAGCTAACTATGGCTACACCTTC. It codes for CASSLRGVANYGYTF.

V gene TRBV29-1 combines with J gene TRBJ1-1; 7 bases match TRBD1. Germline values: CDR1 SQVTM, CDR2 ANQGSEA. After removal of 2 bases from V and 5 bases from J, the junction contained 2 bases not matched to a gene. The CDR3 has 12 amino acids. The CDR3 nucleotides read TGCAGCGTTGAAACAGGGGTGACTGAAGCTTTCTTT. Residues: CSVETGVTEAFF.

This clone was picked up a small number of times. This chain links TRBV30 with TRBJ1-2; TRBD1 might be the D (5 bases). Germline lookup yields CDR1 GTSNPN and CDR2 SVGIG (reference sequence). CDR3 length equals 13 residues. V was pared by 0 bases and J by 5 bases, with 10 bases between. CDR3 residues: CAWSVEQAYGYTF. Written as DNA, the CDR3 is TGTGCCTGGAGTGTAGAACAGGCTTATGGCTACACCTTC.

Only a few counts were recorded for this clone. The rearrangement uses TRBV25-1 and TRBJ2-7; a possible D gene is TRBD2 (5 bases). Trimming removed 5 bases from V and 3 bases from J, with 8 bases in between. CDR1 is MGHDK and CDR2 is SYGVNS in the germline V gene. The length of the CDR3 is 12 residues. CDR3 region: CASSPRGYEQYF. The CDR3 DNA reads as TGTGCCAGCAGTCCACGGGGCTACGAGCAGTACTTC.

The J gene is TRBJ1-4, the V gene TRBV6-5; 10 nucleotides line up with TRBD1. J gave up 0 bases and V 4 bases, and 2 bases lay outside the gene matches. CDR1 is MNHEY and CDR2 is SVGAGI in the germline V gene. The CDR3 length is 16 residues. The CDR3 DNA follows: TGTGCCAGCAGTTTTGGACAGGGGGCAACTAATGAAAAACTGTTTTTT. Its protein product is CASSFGQGATNEKLFF.

CDR3 in amino acids: CASVGGNNSPLHF. As DNA, the CDR3 is TGTGCCAGTGTAGGGGGTAATAATTCACCCCTCCACTTT. The V call is TRBV6-5, the J call TRBJ1-6; possibly TRBD1 for D (6 bases). Germline lookup yields CDR1 MNHEY and CDR2 SVGAGI. The V and J ends lost 9 bases and 5 bases respectively, with 11 bases between them. This CDR3 region has 13 residues.

This chain's CDR3 is CSVEDSRGQETQYF. In nucleotides, the CDR3 is TGCAGCGTTGAAGATAGCAGGGGGCAAGAGACCCAGTACTTC. The chain recombines TRBV29-1 with TRBJ2-5; 7 bases map to TRBD1. The CDR3 has 14 amino acids. Germline values: CDR1 SQVTM, CDR2 ANQGSEA. J lost 2 bases, V lost 0 bases, and 3 bases had no gene match.

The chain uses TRBV19 and TRBJ2-2, with TRBD2 identical over 7 bases. With 3 bases clipped from V and 4 bases from J, the junction kept 2 bases outside the gene matches. The CDR3 contains 14 residues. CDR1 is LNHDA, CDR2 SQIVND, per germline (reference sequence). The CDR3 loop reads CASSIPGGTGELFF. CDR3 coding DNA: TGTGCCAGTAGTATCCCGGGGGGCACCGGGGAGCTGTTTTTT.

CDR3 residues: CASTRSSYEQYF. In DNA, the CDR3 is TGCGCCAGCACCAGAAGCTCCTACGAGCAGTACTTC. The chain couples TRBV10-2 to TRBJ2-7; D is uncertain. V was trimmed by 7 bases and J by 0 bases, leaving 7 bases between them. This CDR3 has 12 residues. Germline CDR1 is WSHSY and CDR2 is SAAADI.

The V gene is TRBV4-2, the J gene TRBJ2-3, with D unresolved. Germline V CDR1 and CDR2: LGHNA, YNFKEQ. The CDR3 has 14 residues. V lost 6 bases, J lost 6 bases, and 16 bases lay in between. DNA for the CDR3: TGTGCCAGCAGACTCGAGGTCGGTAGCGATACGCAGTATTTT. It codes for CASRLEVGSDTQYF.

The CDR3: CASSEEGAGTEAFF. CDR3 sequence (DNA): TGTGCCAGCAGTGAAGAGGGGGCTGGCACTGAAGCTTTCTTT. The chain couples TRBV2 to TRBJ1-1; 7 bases are shared with TRBD1. The length of the CDR3 is 14 residues. The germline gives CDR1 SNHLY, CDR2 FYNNEI. Germline trimming cut 1 base from V and 4 bases from J; bases unmatched to any gene: 3.

The rearrangement joins TRBV14 to TRBJ1-1; TRBD1 matches at 7 bases. J lost 3 bases, V lost 7 bases, and 11 bases had no gene match. CDR3 length: 15 residues. Germline lookup yields CDR1 SGHDN and CDR2 FVKESK. DNA of the CDR3: TGTGCCAGCATCCCAAACAGGGGAGCCCACACTGAAGCTTTCTTT. It translates to CASIPNRGAHTEAFF.

In this sample, this clone turned up many times. The V call is TRBV6-5, the J call TRBJ1-1; 10 nucleotides align to TRBD1. This CDR3 spans 15 amino acids. V gave up 5 bases and J gave up 1 base; unmatched junction bases: 4. CDR1 and CDR2 (germline): MNHEY, SVGAGI. As DNA, the CDR3 is TGTGCCAGCAGTCCTGACAGGGGGCCGAACACTGAAGCTTTCTTT. Translated: CASSPDRGPNTEAFF.

The chain recombines TRBV6-6 with TRBJ1-6; D call uncertain. Trimming took off 7 bases at V and 7 bases at J, with 14 bases between the two ends. The CDR3 is made up of 14 amino acids. Germline loops: CDR1 MNHNY, CDR2 SVGAGI (reference sequence). The CDR3 nucleotides read TGTGCCAGCACCTCGGGGAATTACAATTCACCCCTCCACTTT. This translates into CASTSGNYNSPLHF.

The gene calls are TRBV19 and TRBJ2-2, with 7 bases that match TRBD2. Germline assignment: CDR1 LNHDA and CDR2 SQIVND (reference sequence). This CDR3 region has 15 residues. Trimming removed 10 bases from V and 0 bases from J; junction bases left unmatched: 8. The CDR3 DNA follows: TGTGCCACCCTTATCGGGGGGACGAACACCGGGGAGCTGTTTTTT. Residues: CATLIGGTNTGELFF.

The chain is built from TRBV5-1 and TRBJ1-1, with D possibly TRBD1 on 5 matching bases. Per germline, CDR1 SGHRS and CDR2 YFSETQ. The ends were cut back, 4 bases at V and 1 base at J, with 17 bases in the middle. This CDR3 is 16 amino acids long. The CDR3 loop reads CASSPTGGLANTEAFF. As DNA, the CDR3 is TGCGCCAGCAGCCCAACCGGGGGTTTGGCGAACACTGAAGCTTTCTTT.

The table lists this clone with a few counts. The chain is built from TRBV5-6 and TRBJ1-5; 7 nucleotides match TRBD1. The J segment lost 1 base and the V segment lost 4 bases, leaving 5 bases of the junction unmatched. Germline V gene sequence: CDR1 SGHDT, CDR2 YYEEEE. There are 15 residues in the CDR3. The CDR3 reads CASSSDRESNQPQHF. CDR3 bases: TGTGCCAGCAGCAGCGACAGGGAGAGCAATCAGCCCCAGCATTTT.

The chain's CDR3 is CASSDPGQGHYGYTF. The DNA for the CDR3 is TGTGCCAGCAGCGACCCGGGACAGGGGCACTATGGCTACACCTTC. The V gene is TRBV5-5, the J gene TRBJ1-2; 10 bases line up with TRBD1. With V trimmed by 4 bases and J by 3 bases, 6 bases remained unmatched. Germline V lookup: CDR1 SGHKS, CDR2 YYEKEE (reference sequence). There are 15 residues in the CDR3.

The chain combines TRBV9 with TRBJ2-3, with D hard to call. Germline CDR1 reads SGDLS; CDR2 reads YYNGEE. Between the trimmed V and J ends, which lost 0 bases and 3 bases, there was a span of 5 bases. The CDR3 runs 13 residues. Here the CDR3 reads CASSVDRTDTQYF. DNA of the CDR3: TGTGCCAGCAGCGTAGATCGTACAGATACGCAGTATTTT.

V is TRBV10-3 and J is TRBJ1-4; 7 bases fit TRBD1. V was clipped by 6 bases and J by 0 bases; unmatched bases: 4. Germline V lookup: CDR1 ENHRY, CDR2 SYGVKD. The CDR3 spans 15 residues. CDR3 amino acids: CAISAGTATNEKLFF. CDR3 DNA sequence: TGTGCCATCAGCGCCGGGACAGCAACTAATGAAAAACTGTTTTTT.

V gene TRBV2 combines with J gene TRBJ1-5; no clear D gene. In germline, CDR1 is SNHLY, CDR2 FYNNEI. Trimming took 4 bases from V and 2 from J, leaving 9 bases between them. CDR3 size: 14 residues. The CDR3 here is CASSAQRGNQPQHF. DNA of the CDR3: TGTGCCAGCAGTGCACAGAGGGGCAATCAGCCCCAGCATTTT.

The chain has TRBV19 and TRBJ2-5; D may be TRBD2 (6 bases). Germline loops: CDR1 LNHDA, CDR2 SQIVND (reference sequence). There are 15 residues in the CDR3. V lost 4 bases, J lost 5 bases, and 17 bases lay in between. The CDR3 DNA follows: TGTGCCAGTAGTACCGATATCGGAGGGATGGAGACCCAGTACTTC. Translating it yields CASSTDIGGMETQYF.

This sequence joins TRBV6-1 and TRBJ2-7; TRBD1 matches 10 bases. V shed 3 bases and J 2 bases; nucleotides not matched to a gene: 7. This CDR3 region has 16 residues. Germline CDR1 MNHNS, CDR2 SASEGT. CDR3 bases: TGTGCCAGCAGTGAGCGGTTGGGGACAGGGGCCTACGAGCAGTACTTC. Protein: CASSERLGTGAYEQYF.